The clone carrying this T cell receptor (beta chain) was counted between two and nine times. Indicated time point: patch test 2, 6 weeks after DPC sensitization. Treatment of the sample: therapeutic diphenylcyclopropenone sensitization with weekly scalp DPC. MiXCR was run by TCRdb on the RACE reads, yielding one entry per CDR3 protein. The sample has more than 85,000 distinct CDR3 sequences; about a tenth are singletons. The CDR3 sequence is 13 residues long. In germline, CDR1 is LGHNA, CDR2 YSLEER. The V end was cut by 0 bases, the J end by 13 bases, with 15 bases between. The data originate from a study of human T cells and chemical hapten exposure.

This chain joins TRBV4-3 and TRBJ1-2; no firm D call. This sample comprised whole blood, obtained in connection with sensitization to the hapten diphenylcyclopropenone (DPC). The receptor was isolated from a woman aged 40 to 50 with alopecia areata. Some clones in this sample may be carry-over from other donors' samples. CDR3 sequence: CASSQDRRASRTF. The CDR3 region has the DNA TGCGCCAGCAGCCAAGATCGAAGGGCTTCTCGCACCTTC.